Sequencing of this TCR beta chain was carried out in a study of control samples from healthy donors and cancer patients. The repertoire was sequenced with immunoSEQ multiplex PCR; TCRdb's copy has only in-frame clones and lacks some. The repertoire shows roughly 190,000 clones; the top ten hold roughly 2%. In germline, CDR1 is KGHDR, CDR2 SFDVKD. Trimming cost V 0 bases and J 10 bases, with 15 bases left between them. The CDR3 runs to 16 residues. The V and J genes are TRBV24-1 and TRBJ1-6; D remains ambiguous. The sequencing input was blood. The sequence derives from a woman aged 25 to 45 in good health. CDR3 residues: CATSDLSALGWSPLHF. In DNA, the CDR3 is TGTGCCACCAGTGATTTGTCGGCCCTTGGGTGGTCACCCCTCCACTTT.